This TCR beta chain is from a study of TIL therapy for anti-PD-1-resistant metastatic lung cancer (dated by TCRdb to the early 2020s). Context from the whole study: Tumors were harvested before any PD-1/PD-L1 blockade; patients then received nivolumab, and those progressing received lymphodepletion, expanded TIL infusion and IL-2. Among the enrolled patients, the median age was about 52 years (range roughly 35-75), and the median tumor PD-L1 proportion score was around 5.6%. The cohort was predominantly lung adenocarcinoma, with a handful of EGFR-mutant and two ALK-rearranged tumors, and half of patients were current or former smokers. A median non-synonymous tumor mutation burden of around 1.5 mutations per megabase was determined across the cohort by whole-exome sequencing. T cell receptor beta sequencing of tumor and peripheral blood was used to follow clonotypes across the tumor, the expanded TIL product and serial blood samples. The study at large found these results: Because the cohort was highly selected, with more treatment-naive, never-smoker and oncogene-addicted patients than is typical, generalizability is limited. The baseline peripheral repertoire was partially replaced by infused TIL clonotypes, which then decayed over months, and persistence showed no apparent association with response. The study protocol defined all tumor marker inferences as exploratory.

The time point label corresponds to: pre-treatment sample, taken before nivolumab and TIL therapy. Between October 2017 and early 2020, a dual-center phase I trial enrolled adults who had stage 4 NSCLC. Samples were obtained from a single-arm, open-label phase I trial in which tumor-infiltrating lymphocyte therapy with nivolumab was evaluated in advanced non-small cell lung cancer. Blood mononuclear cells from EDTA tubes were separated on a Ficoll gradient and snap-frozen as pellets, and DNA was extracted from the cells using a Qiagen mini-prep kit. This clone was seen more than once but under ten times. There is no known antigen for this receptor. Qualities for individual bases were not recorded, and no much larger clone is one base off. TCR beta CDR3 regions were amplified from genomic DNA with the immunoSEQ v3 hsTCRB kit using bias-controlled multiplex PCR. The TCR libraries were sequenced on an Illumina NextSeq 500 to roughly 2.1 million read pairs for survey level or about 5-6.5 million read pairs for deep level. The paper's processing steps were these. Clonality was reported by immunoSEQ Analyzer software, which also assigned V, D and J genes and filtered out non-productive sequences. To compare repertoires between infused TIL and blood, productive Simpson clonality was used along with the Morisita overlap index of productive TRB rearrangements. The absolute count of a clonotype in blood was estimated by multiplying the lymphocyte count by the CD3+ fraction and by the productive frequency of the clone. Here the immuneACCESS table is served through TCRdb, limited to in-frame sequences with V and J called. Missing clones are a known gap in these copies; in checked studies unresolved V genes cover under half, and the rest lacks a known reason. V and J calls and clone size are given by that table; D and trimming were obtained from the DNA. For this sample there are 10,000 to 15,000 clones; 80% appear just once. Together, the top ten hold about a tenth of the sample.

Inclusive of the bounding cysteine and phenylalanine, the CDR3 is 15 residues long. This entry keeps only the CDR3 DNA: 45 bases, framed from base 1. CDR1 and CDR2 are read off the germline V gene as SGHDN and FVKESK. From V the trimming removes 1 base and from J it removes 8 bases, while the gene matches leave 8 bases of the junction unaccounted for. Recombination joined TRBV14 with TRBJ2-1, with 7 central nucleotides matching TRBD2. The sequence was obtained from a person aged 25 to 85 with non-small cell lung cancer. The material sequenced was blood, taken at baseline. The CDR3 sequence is CASSQGEGLYDEQFF. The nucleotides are TGTGCCAGCAGCCAAGGGGAGGGCCTTTATGATGAGCAGTTCTTC.